The clone carrying this T cell receptor (beta chain) was seen just once. These data come from a study of blood T cell repertoires in COVID-19. Clones were read by immunoSEQ multiplex PCR, and TCRdb kept only the in-frame ones, dropping some. The sample comprises 200,000 to 250,000 clones, roughly 80% of which are singletons, and 8.2% rests with the top ten. Germline V CDR1 and CDR2: GTSNPN, SVGIG (reference sequence). Trimming removed 2 bases from V and 5 bases from J, with 25 bases in between. The CDR3 sequence is 18 residues long. Sequencing was carried out using peripheral blood. This TCR derives from a woman aged 80 or over with COVID-19, enrolled during active disease. The chain is built from TRBV30 and TRBJ2-1; D is possibly TRBD2 (6 bases). The CDR3 DNA follows: TGTGCCTGGAGTCATAGCGGCCTTGGGCTAGCCCGGGACAATGAGCAGTTCTTC. It codes for CAWSHSGLGLARDNEQFF. The variable domain in full, with the rest retrieved from reference TRBV30 and TRBJ2-1, is SQTIHQWPATLVQPVGSPLSLECTVEGTSNPNLYWYRQAAGRGLQLLFYSVGIGQISSEVPQNLSASRPQDRQFILSSKKLLLSDSGFYLCAWSHSGLGLARDNEQFFGPGTRLTVL.